This TCR beta chain was identified in a study of T cell responses to AZD1222 COVID-19 vaccine. The CDR3 has 15 amino acids. Germline loops: CDR1 SEHNR, CDR2 FQNEAQ (reference sequence). Trimming left V 0 bases short and J 6 bases short, with 12 bases between. Repertoires were generated with immunoSEQ multiplex PCR, while TCRdb's copy carries only in-frame clones and drops some. The table lists under 200,000 clones, 80% to 95% of them singletons. Broader study findings: The reported proportion of spike-specific TCRs targeting unmutated variant regions was nearly half.

With respect to this clone: Its antigen is still unknown.

The clonotype originates from an adult in good health. The chain employs TRBV7-9 and TRBJ2-1; TRBD2 might be the D (6 bases). The input for sequencing was peripheral blood, taken on day 0 of AZD1222 vaccination. The CDR3 sequence: CASSLAQTSFNEQFF. In nucleotides, the CDR3 is TGTGCCAGCAGCTTAGCGCAAACTAGCTTCAATGAGCAGTTCTTC.